The 29 T cell receptor beta chains below all came from one sample that was sequenced in a study of shared clonotypes between healthy human individuals. Method: immunoSEQ multiplex PCR; TCRdb's copy keeps in-frame clones and lacks some. The table records over a million clones, 96% of them present only once. Sequenced material: naive CD4+ T cells sorted from blood. Subset reported: CD45RA+ positively selected. These receptors were obtained from a man aged 25-45 years in good health.

The chain employs TRBV28 and TRBJ1-4; perhaps TRBD1 as D (6 bases). Trimming shortened V by 7 bases and J by 5 bases, and 14 bases separated the two germline ends. The germline V gene has CDR1 MDHEN and CDR2 SYDVKM. The CDR3 is 14 amino acids. This chain's CDR3 is CASTLRTVNEKLFF. The CDR3 nucleotides read TGTGCCAGCACGTTAAGGACAGTGAATGAAAAACTGTTTTTT.

The chain has TRBV6-1 and TRBJ2-1; D gene unclear. Deletions cut 6 bases from V and 4 bases from J, with 16 bases between. CDR1 and CDR2 (germline): MNHNS, SASEGT. The CDR3 runs 15 residues. Here the CDR3 DNA reads TGTGCCAGCAGCCGAACCAATACTGAATACAATGAGCAGTTCTTC. Its protein is CASSRTNTEYNEQFF.

The chain links TRBV2 to TRBJ1-1; D might be TRBD1 (5 bases). This CDR3 is built from 13 residues. Germline CDR1 and CDR2: SNHLY and FYNNEI. Trimming took 8 bases from V and 11 from J, leaving 21 bases between them. This CDR3 reads CASRRDGLSWAFF. CDR3 nucleotide sequence: TGTGCCAGCCGACGGGACGGCCTATCTTGGGCTTTCTTT.

The V and J genes are TRBV28 and TRBJ2-7, with 10 bases fitting TRBD2. V trimming: 3 bases; J trimming: 6 bases; junction bases outside the gene matches: 11. The CDR3 spans 16 residues. CDR1 is MDHEN and CDR2 is SYDVKM in the germline V gene. DNA for the CDR3: TGTGCCAGCAGTTTCGAAGGGGGACTAGCGACCGTCGAGCAGTACTTC. It encodes CASSFEGGLATVEQYF.

The V and J genes are TRBV2 and TRBJ2-1; 8 nucleotides align to TRBD2. The CDR3 contains 17 residues. Germline assignment: CDR1 SNHLY and CDR2 FYNNEI. V shed 2 bases, J shed 3 bases, and the junction held 9 bases outside the gene matches. CDR3: CASSELSGATLYNEQFF. DNA for the CDR3: TGTGCCAGCAGTGAACTTAGCGGGGCGACCCTCTACAATGAGCAGTTCTTC. Complete variable domain (other parts from reference TRBV2 and TRBJ2-1): EPEVTQTPSHQVTQMGQEVILRCVPISNHLYFYWYRQILGQKVEFLVSFYNNEISEKSEIFDDQFSVERPDGSNFTLKIRSTKLEDSAMYFCASSELSGATLYNEQFFGPGTRLTVL.

This rearrangement joins TRBV25-1 to TRBJ2-7; possible D gene TRBD2, 5 bases. Trimming left V 9 bases short and J 2 bases short, with 11 bases between. Looked up from germline, CDR1 is MGHDK and CDR2 is SYGVNS. This CDR3 comprises 12 residues. The CDR3 is CASTSGTYEQYF. The CDR3 nucleotides are TGTGCCAGTACATCCGGGACCTACGAGCAGTACTTC.

In nucleotides, the CDR3 is TGTGCCAGTAGTACCTACGGGACTGGTAATGGCTACACCTTC. As protein: CASSTYGTGNGYTF. This chain joins TRBV19 and TRBJ1-2; possible D gene TRBD1, 5 bases. The CDR3 sequence is 14 residues long. From germline, CDR1 is LNHDA and CDR2 SQIVND (reference sequence). The V end was cut by 4 bases, the J end by 6 bases, with 15 bases between.

CDR3 DNA sequence: TGTGCCTGGATGGAGTACACAGATACGCAGTATTTT. Translated, it gives CAWMEYTDTQYF. The J gene is TRBJ2-3, the V gene TRBV30; D gene ambiguous. From germline, CDR1 is GTSNPN and CDR2 SVGIG (reference sequence). Between the trimmed V and J ends, which lost 4 bases and 2 bases, there was a span of 7 bases. The CDR3 runs 12 residues. The complete variable domain, with remaining parts taken from reference TRBV30 and TRBJ2-3, reads SQTIHQWPATLVQPVGSPLSLECTVEGTSNPNLYWYRQAAGRGLQLLFYSVGIGQISSEVPQNLSASRPQDRQFILSSKKLLLSDSGFYLCAWMEYTDTQYFGPGTRLTVL.

This clone was seen just once. V gene TRBV18 combines with J gene TRBJ2-1, with TRBD2 matching 11 bases. The CDR3 contains 17 residues. Per germline, CDR1 KGHSH and CDR2 LQKENI. Losses at the gene ends were 0 bases for V and 2 bases for J; bases not matched to a gene: 3. CDR3 in amino acids: CASSPPGLAGPYNEQFF. CDR3 coding DNA: TGTGCCAGCTCACCACCTGGACTAGCGGGCCCCTACAATGAGCAGTTCTTC.

The V call is TRBV2, the J call TRBJ1-1; TRBD1 matches 7 bases. This CDR3 has 18 residues. The trim removed 6 bases at V and 5 bases at J, leaving 21 bases unmatched. Germline CDR1 is SNHLY and CDR2 is FYNNEI. The CDR3: CASRETRTGDRVGTEAFF. Here the CDR3 DNA reads TGTGCCAGCAGGGAAACACGGACAGGCGACAGGGTAGGAACTGAAGCTTTCTTT.

The chain couples TRBV18 to TRBJ2-2; 10 bases match TRBD2. This CDR3 region has 16 residues. The V and J ends lost 3 bases and 7 bases, in that order; junction bases with no gene match: 8. Looked up from germline, CDR1 is KGHSH and CDR2 is LQKENI. The CDR3 sequence is CASSPTSGFSFGELFF. The CDR3 bases are TGTGCCAGCTCACCGACTAGCGGGTTCTCTTTCGGGGAGCTGTTTTTT.

The chain employs TRBV11-2 and TRBJ2-7; D is unresolved. CDR1 and CDR2 from the germline V gene are SGHAT and FQNNGV. V was shortened by 1 base and J by 3 bases, with 10 bases between the two germline ends. The CDR3 totals 14 residues. CDR3 nucleotides: TGTGCCAGCAGCTTAGTTGCTCCAGGCTACGAGCAGTACTTC. Translating it yields CASSLVAPGYEQYF.

The J gene is TRBJ2-1, the V gene TRBV11-1; 9 nucleotides agree with TRBD2. Germline lookup yields CDR1 SGHAT and CDR2 FQDESV (reference sequence). The CDR3 has 13 residues. V lost 2 bases and J lost 10; bases outside the gene matches: 3. CDR3 loop: CASSLRLAGEQFF. The CDR3 nucleotides are TGTGCCAGCAGCTTAAGGCTAGCGGGAGAGCAGTTCTTC.

V usage is TRBV29-1 and J usage is TRBJ2-2; the match to TRBD1 covers 7 bases. There are 14 residues in the CDR3. Germline-derived CDR1 and CDR2 are SQVTM and ANQGSEA. Unmatched junction bases numbered 7, after V lost 7 bases and J lost 2 bases. In nucleotides, the CDR3 is TGCAGCGCTGTCGGACAGGACAACACCGGGGAGCTGTTTTTT. Translating it yields CSAVGQDNTGELFF.

V and J are TRBV2 and TRBJ2-1, with 8 bases that match TRBD2. The V gene end was trimmed by 8 bases and the J gene end by 7 bases; junction bases not matched to a gene: 7. CDR3 length: 13 residues. Per the germline V gene, CDR1 is SNHLY and CDR2 is FYNNEI. CDR3 sequence (DNA): TGTGCCAGCGCCCTGACTAGCGAGAATGAGCAGTTCTTC. This translates into CASALTSENEQFF.

The rearrangement uses TRBV5-4 and TRBJ1-2; no reliable D call. Looked up from germline, CDR1 is SGHNT and CDR2 is YYREEE (reference sequence). The CDR3 is 13 residues long. V was pared by 0 bases and J by 8 bases, with 11 bases between. CDR3 bases: TGTGCCAGCAGCTTGGACTGGGAAAGCGGCTACACCTTC. This sequence encodes CASSLDWESGYTF.

This chain connects TRBV11-2 to TRBJ2-1, with D hard to call. Trimming removed 5 bases from V and 4 bases from J, with 24 bases in between. CDR3 length: 18 amino acids. The germline CDR1 and CDR2 sequences are SGHAT and FQNNGV. The CDR3 reads CASSPRLGGSQTYNEQFF. CDR3 nucleotides: TGTGCCAGCAGCCCGAGGCTAGGTGGGTCCCAGACATACAATGAGCAGTTCTTC.

Regarding this clone: This CDR3 is also generated by other DNA sequences in the sample. The rearrangement uses TRBV29-1 and TRBJ1-4; TRBD1 might be the D (6 bases). The germline gives CDR1 SQVTM, CDR2 ANQGSEA. V was clipped by 4 bases and J by 8 bases, with 14 bases between them. The CDR3 is 13 residues long. The CDR3 DNA reads TGCAGCGTTGGATCGGGGGCGGGAGAAAAACTGTTTTTT. Translated: CSVGSGAGEKLFF.

This clone was observed a single time. The chain couples TRBV19 to TRBJ2-1; the match to TRBD2 covers 14 bases. V gave up 4 bases and J gave up 12 bases; unmatched junction bases: 8. Per germline, CDR1 LNHDA and CDR2 SQIVND (reference sequence). The CDR3 runs 15 residues. Here the CDR3 reads CASSKSGLAGALQFF. The CDR3, as DNA: TGTGCCAGTAGTAAATCGGGACTAGCGGGAGCTCTGCAGTTCTTC.

The chain combines TRBV15 with TRBJ1-1; D is ambiguous. V lost 2 bases, J lost 4 bases, and 11 bases lay in between. CDR3 length: 14 amino acids. The germline V gene has CDR1 LNHNV and CDR2 YYDKDF (reference sequence). In DNA, the CDR3 is TGTGCCACCAGCAGACGCCGTGGGGTCACTGAAGCTTTCTTT. It yields the protein CATSRRRGVTEAFF.

This clone was picked up a small number of times. This chain uses TRBV7-6 with TRBJ2-7; TRBD1 agrees at 7 bases. The J segment lost 3 bases and the V segment lost 4 bases, leaving 3 bases of the junction unmatched. Germline V CDR1 and CDR2: SGHVS, FNYEAQ. This CDR3 is 13 amino acids long. CDR3 sequence (DNA): TGTGCCAGCAGCTCAGGACAGGTCTACGAGCAGTACTTC. Its translation is CASSSGQVYEQYF.

The rearrangement links TRBV23-1 to TRBJ2-7, with 9 positions matching TRBD1. TRBV23-1 is labeled an ORF, and its function is uncertain. Germline trimming cut 7 bases from V and 4 bases from J; bases unmatched to any gene: 14. This CDR3 spans 16 amino acids. The CDR3 nucleotides read TGCGCCAGCAATCCGCCCCGGGGACAGGGATTTTACGAGCAGTACTTC. Its translation is CASNPPRGQGFYEQYF.

This clone was found once. This chain links TRBV10-2 with TRBJ2-3, with a weak D call TRBD1 (5 bases). Germline V gene data show CDR1 as WSHSY and CDR2 as SAAADI. V was trimmed by 3 bases and J by 4 bases, leaving 5 bases between them. The CDR3 consists of 12 residues. CDR3 amino acids: CASSEGADTQYF. DNA for the CDR3: TGCGCCAGCAGTGAAGGGGCAGATACGCAGTATTTT.

The chain recombines TRBV11-1 with TRBJ2-1; TRBD2 matches at 10 bases. V was clipped by 2 bases and J by 6 bases; unmatched bases: 4. Germline V lookup: CDR1 SGHAT, CDR2 FQDESV (reference sequence). This CDR3 comprises 15 residues. CDR3 DNA sequence: TGTGCCAGCAGCTTACTACTAGCGGGGAGCAATGAGCAGTTCTTC. Amino acids: CASSLLLAGSNEQFF.

CDR3 bases: TGCAGCGTTGTCGGGCCTCCTAGCGGGGGTGCCGGGGAGCTGTTTTTT. Its translation is CSVVGPPSGGAGELFF. V and J are TRBV29-1 and TRBJ2-2; 10 nucleotides align to TRBD2. V lost 4 bases to trimming and J lost 6 bases; unmatched junction nucleotides: 11. Germline V gene lookup returns CDR1 SQVTM and CDR2 ANQGSEA. The CDR3 covers 16 residues.

V usage is TRBV7-6 and J usage is TRBJ2-3; D is perhaps TRBD2 (6 bases). The V end lost 6 bases, the J end lost 2 bases, and 12 bases lay between the germline ends. The CDR3 runs 14 residues. Germline values: CDR1 SGHVS, CDR2 FNYEAQ. The CDR3 nucleotides are TGTGCCAGCAGTCCTAGCGTCTACACAGATACGCAGTATTTT. Translating it yields CASSPSVYTDTQYF. Supplemented by reference TRBV7-6 and TRBJ2-3, the full variable domain reads GAGVSQSPRYKVTKRGQDVALRCDPISGHVSLYWYRQALGQGPEFLTYFNYEAQQDKSGLPNDRFSAERPEGSISTLTIQRTEQRDSAMYRCASSPSVYTDTQYFGPGTRLTVL.

The V call is TRBV7-8, the J call TRBJ2-1; TRBD2 agrees at 12 bases. Germline V gene sequence: CDR1 SGHVS, CDR2 FQNEAQ. V gave up 1 base and J gave up 0 bases; unmatched junction bases: 10. The length of the CDR3 is 20 residues. CDR3 DNA: TGTGCCAGCAGCTTAGTTTCACTAGCGGGAGGACCATTCTCCTACAATGAGCAGTTCTTC. This translates into CASSLVSLAGGPFSYNEQFF.

This chain connects TRBV5-1 to TRBJ2-3, with TRBD2 matching over 7 bases. CDR1 SGHRS and CDR2 YFSETQ come from the germline V gene. Losses at the gene ends were 0 bases for V and 4 bases for J; bases not matched to a gene: 8. The CDR3 extends over 16 amino acids. This CDR3 is CASSLGGGSHADTQYF. As DNA, the CDR3 is TGCGCCAGCAGCTTGGGGGGCGGGAGTCACGCAGATACGCAGTATTTT.

The rearrangement links TRBV18 to TRBJ1-1; D is perhaps TRBD1 (6 bases). Looked up from germline, CDR1 is KGHSH and CDR2 is LQKENI. The CDR3 spans 16 residues. Trimming removed 0 bases from V and 1 base from J, with 12 bases in between. The CDR3 coding sequence is TGTGCCAGCTCACCACCCCCTCCACAGGGGAACACTGAAGCTTTCTTT. It codes for CASSPPPPQGNTEAFF.